This T cell receptor beta chain is from a study of molecular identifiers for immune sequencing clone quantification. MiXCR was run by TCRdb on the PCR reads, yielding one entry per CDR3 protein. The sample consists of under 800,000 distinct CDR3 sequences, 25% of them appearing once. Unmatched junction bases numbered 0, after V lost 1 base and J lost 10 bases. Germline V gene sequence: CDR1 SEHNR, CDR2 FQNEAQ (reference sequence). The CDR3 loop spans 12 amino acids. This clonotype came up many times. Sequencing input: naive CD8+ T cells from blood, with Jurkat cell RNA spiked in. Indicated subset: FACS-sorted CD8+CD4-CCR7+CD45RA+ naive T cells. The rearrangement joins TRBV7-9 to TRBJ1-1, with 10 positions matching TRBD1. This clonotype was obtained from a human donor in good health. Some libraries in this study had Jurkat cell RNA spiked in. This CDR3 reads CASSLGTGGAFF. CDR3 DNA sequence: TGTGCCAGCAGCTTAGGGACAGGGGGAGCTTTCTTT.